This T cell receptor (beta chain) emerged from a study of identical twins. General observations from the study: Reduced insertions were recorded for abundant cord blood beta clonotypes, with no such pattern in memory repertoires.

This clonotype was recorded a few times. Its antigen is unidentified. With template switching, a universal primer site was added, and the cDNA carried unique molecular identifiers. TCRdb passed the 5' RACE reads through MiXCR, listing each CDR3 protein once. This sample has 1.5 million to 2 million distinct CDR3 sequences, with under 35% found just once. CDR3 length: 15 amino acids. Germline V CDR1 and CDR2: DFQATT, SNEGSKA (reference sequence). Trimming at V came to 1 base and at J to 6 bases, leaving 6 bases not matched to a gene. Input material: cord blood. The J gene is TRBJ1-6, the V gene TRBV20-1; TRBD1 aligns across 7 bases. The source of this sequence is a newborn girl in good health. The CDR3 bases are TGCAGTGCTAGAGGGGGACAGCTCTTTAATTCACCCCTCCACTTT. This gives the protein CSARGGQLFNSPLHF.